These 22 T cell receptor beta chains originate from one sample sequenced in a study of identical twins. A single record per CDR3 protein comes from TCRdb applying MiXCR to the 5' RACE reads. Of some 1,700,000 distinct CDR3 sequences listed, around 29% are singletons. Specimen: cord blood. These receptors all stem from a newborn girl in good health.

V usage is TRBV28 and J usage is TRBJ2-3; 8 positions agree with TRBD2. The V and J ends lost 5 bases and 3 bases, in that order; junction bases with no gene match: 13. Germline V gene lookup returns CDR1 MDHEN and CDR2 SYDVKM. The CDR3 sequence is 17 residues long. The CDR3 protein is CASSEGLAFFRTDTQYF. The CDR3 DNA sequence: TGTGCCAGCAGTGAAGGACTAGCCTTCTTTCGTACAGATACGCAGTATTTT.

This clonotype was detected a few times. V usage is TRBV27 and J usage is TRBJ2-1, with 11 bases matching TRBD1. CDR1 and CDR2 (germline): MNHEY, SMNVEV (reference sequence). J was trimmed by 4 bases and V by 7 bases; bases with no gene match: 9. The CDR3 runs 16 residues. The CDR3 reads CASTPTGTGGYNEQFF. CDR3 nucleotides: TGTGCCAGCACCCCTACCGGGACAGGGGGTTACAATGAGCAGTTCTTC.

The chain links TRBV12-3 or TRBV12-4 to TRBJ2-2, with 7 bases fitting TRBD1. This CDR3 contains 15 residues. Trimming removed 4 bases from V and 5 bases from J; junction bases left unmatched: 7. CDR3 nucleotides: TGTGCCAGCAGTTACGCTCAGGGACAGACCGGGGAGCTGTTTTTT. Amino acids: CASSYAQGQTGELFF.

The chain uses TRBV20-1 and TRBJ1-6; D unclear. Trimming cost V 2 bases and J 7 bases, with 12 bases left between them. This CDR3 comprises 14 residues. Germline CDR1 DFQATT, CDR2 SNEGSKA (reference sequence). CDR3 DNA: TGCAGTGCTAGACCCATTCGGTGGAATTCACCCCTCCACTTT. Translation: CSARPIRWNSPLHF.

V usage is TRBV6-6 and J usage is TRBJ2-1; weak D call: TRBD1 (6 bases). Germline CDR1 is MNHNY and CDR2 is SVGAGI (reference sequence). The V and J ends lost 7 bases and 4 bases respectively, with 17 bases between them. This CDR3 region has 15 residues. CDR3 amino acids: CASITQGQGYNEQFF. DNA for the CDR3: TGTGCCAGCATTACACAGGGCCAAGGGTACAATGAGCAGTTCTTC.

Only a few counts were recorded for this clonotype. The V and J genes are TRBV7-9 and TRBJ2-3, with D possibly matching TRBD1 (6 bases). Germline-derived CDR1 and CDR2 are SEHNR and FQNEAQ (reference sequence). Trimming pared 5 bases from V and 4 bases from J, leaving 19 bases between. CDR3 length: 16 residues. CDR3 loop: CASSPLGQGRADTQYF. The DNA for the CDR3 is TGTGCCAGCAGCCCCTTGGGACAAGGGCGCGCAGATACGCAGTATTTT.

In its sample, this clonotype was seen a few times. V and J are TRBV20-1 and TRBJ2-7; D is ambiguous. This CDR3 spans 12 amino acids. Trimming left V 2 bases short and J 2 bases short, with 7 bases between. Germline V lookup: CDR1 DFQATT, CDR2 SNEGSKA (reference sequence). CDR3 sequence (DNA): TGCAGTGCTAGACCTACCCCCTACGAGCAGTACTTC. Translated: CSARPTPYEQYF.

This clonotype came up a few times. V and J are TRBV7-2 and TRBJ1-1, with no clear D. V was trimmed by 2 bases and J by 2 bases, leaving 9 bases between them. Germline CDR1 is SGHTA and CDR2 is FQGNSA. The CDR3 is made up of 14 amino acids. CDR3 coding DNA: TGTGCCAGCAGCTTACCGCTATCAAACACTGAAGCTTTCTTT. Translation: CASSLPLSNTEAFF.

This clonotype was recorded many times. The rearrangement joins TRBV7-2 to TRBJ2-1; 9 nucleotides line up with TRBD2. V shed 9 bases, J shed 4 bases, and the junction held 10 bases outside the gene matches. The V gene's germline CDR1 is SGHTA and CDR2 FQGNSA. CDR3 size: 15 residues. CDR3 coding DNA: TGTGCCAGTCTCCTAGCGGGAATTCGGTACAATGAGCAGTTCTTC. Translating it yields CASLLAGIRYNEQFF. Filled out from reference TRBV7-2 and TRBJ2-1, the complete variable domain reads GAGVSQSPSNKVTEKGKDVELRCDPISGHTALYWYRQSLGQGLEFLIYFQGNSAPDKSGLPSDRFSAERTGGSVSTLTIQRTQQEDSAVYLCASLLAGIRYNEQFFGPGTRLTVL.

The table lists this clonotype with a few counts. This chain uses TRBV20-1 with TRBJ1-1, with D maybe TRBD1 (5 bases). This CDR3 is built from 13 residues. Deletions cut 3 bases from V and 7 bases from J, with 15 bases between. CDR1 is DFQATT, CDR2 SNEGSKA, per germline (reference sequence). Here the CDR3 DNA reads TGCAGTGCTAGTTCTCTCCGGACACTTGAAGCTTTCTTT. Translating it yields CSASSLRTLEAFF.

The chain couples TRBV20-1 to TRBJ2-1, with 7 bases identical to TRBD2. The germline V gene encodes CDR1 DFQATT and CDR2 SNEGSKA (reference sequence). V lost 4 bases to trimming and J lost 0 bases; unmatched junction nucleotides: 9. This CDR3 is built from 16 residues. The CDR3 sequence: CSANIRLAGSYNEQFF. The CDR3 DNA reads TGCAGTGCTAACATCCGACTAGCCGGCTCCTACAATGAGCAGTTCTTC.

This clonotype was recorded a few times. The chain is built from TRBV4-1 and TRBJ2-3; 11 bases match TRBD2. Germline assignment: CDR1 MGHRA and CDR2 YSYEKL. This CDR3 is built from 15 residues. With V trimmed by 6 bases and J by 5 bases, 7 bases remained unmatched. CDR3 residues: CASSQTSGSGDTQYF. The CDR3 DNA is TGCGCCAGCAGTCAAACTAGCGGGAGCGGAGATACGCAGTATTTT.

This clonotype turned up a few times. The V and J genes are TRBV10-3 and TRBJ1-2; TRBD1 is a possible D gene (5 bases). V lost 5 bases and J lost 7, with 14 bases in between. Looked up from germline, CDR1 is ENHRY and CDR2 is SYGVKD. CDR3 length equals 13 residues. Written as DNA, the CDR3 is TGTGCCATCAGTAATAGGGGAAAGGGTGGCTACACCTTC. This gives the protein CAISNRGKGGYTF.

This clonotype was counted only a few times. The chain couples TRBV25-1 to TRBJ1-5, with 7 bases fitting TRBD1. The CDR3 extends over 14 amino acids. Trimming at V came to 4 bases and at J to 7 bases, leaving 7 bases not matched to a gene. Germline CDR1 and CDR2: MGHDK and SYGVNS. The CDR3 bases are TGTGCCAGCAGTGGAGGGACAGTGGGGCAGCCCCAGCATTTT. Protein sequence: CASSGGTVGQPQHF.

J is TRBJ2-7 and V is TRBV20-1; no reliable D call. V lost 4 bases and J 3 bases, leaving 7 bases between the germline ends. Germline V gene sequence: CDR1 DFQATT, CDR2 SNEGSKA (reference sequence). The CDR3 extends over 11 amino acids. The CDR3 DNA sequence: TGCAGTGCTACATTAGTCTACGAGCAGTACTTC. Translating gives CSATLVYEQYF.

This clonotype has ten or more counts. The chain carries TRBV12-3 or TRBV12-4 and TRBJ1-6, with D uncertain. CDR3 length equals 16 residues. Deletions cut 6 bases from V and 7 bases from J, with 19 bases between. The CDR3 spells CASSLKGKSRNSPLHF. The CDR3 coding sequence is TGTGCCAGCAGCCTCAAAGGGAAGAGCCGGAATTCACCCCTCCACTTT.

This clonotype was counted once. The chain carries TRBV7-2 and TRBJ2-3; D not resolved. This CDR3 contains 15 residues. Trimming left V 5 bases short and J 6 bases short, with 18 bases between. Per germline, CDR1 SGHTA and CDR2 FQGNSA. CDR3 sequence (DNA): TGTGCCAGCAGCCTTACGCTAGGAGTGGCGGATACGCAGTATTTT. Translating gives CASSLTLGVADTQYF.

The chain links TRBV7-9 to TRBJ1-3; D is perhaps TRBD1 (6 bases). The germline gives CDR1 SEHNR, CDR2 FQNEAQ (reference sequence). Trimming took off 0 bases at V and 1 base at J, with 13 bases between the two ends. This CDR3 has 17 residues. CDR3 protein: CASSLAQGPSSGNTIYF. CDR3 in DNA: TGTGCCAGCAGCTTAGCGCAGGGGCCCTCGTCTGGAAACACCATATATTTT.

This clonotype was counted once. This chain uses TRBV3-1 with TRBJ2-7, with TRBD2 matching 12 bases. The CDR3 contains 17 residues. Germline CDR1 reads LGHDT; CDR2 reads YNNKEL (reference sequence). Trimming cost V 2 bases and J 2 bases; bases outside gene matches: 7. CDR3 protein: CASSQSGLAGRTYEQYF. The CDR3 DNA follows: TGTGCCAGCAGCCAATCTGGACTAGCGGGGCGTACCTACGAGCAGTACTTC.

This clonotype was observed a handful of times. The V call is TRBV6-5, the J call TRBJ2-5, with TRBD2 identical over 8 bases. The V gene end was trimmed by 6 bases and the J gene end by 1 base; junction bases not matched to a gene: 7. CDR1 and CDR2 from the germline V gene are MNHEY and SVGAGI. The CDR3 extends over 15 amino acids. The CDR3 region has the DNA TGTGCCAGCAGAACGGGACTAGGCCTCCAAGAGACCCAGTACTTC. This encodes CASRTGLGLQETQYF.

The J gene is TRBJ2-7, the V gene TRBV15; D may be TRBD2 (6 bases). V was trimmed by 1 base and J by 3 bases, leaving 13 bases between them. CDR1 is LNHNV, CDR2 YYDKDF, per germline (reference sequence). This CDR3 spans 15 amino acids. The CDR3 here is CATSRAGRRVYEQYF. Written as DNA, the CDR3 is TGTGCCACCAGCAGAGCTGGTCGGAGGGTCTACGAGCAGTACTTC.

V and J are TRBV6-5 and TRBJ2-2, with 11 nucleotides matching TRBD2. V trimming: 3 bases; J trimming: 6 bases; junction bases outside the gene matches: 12. There are 18 residues in the CDR3. Germline-derived CDR1 and CDR2 are MNHEY and SVGAGI. Here the CDR3 reads CASSYTGRLAGSAGELFF. As DNA, the CDR3 is TGTGCCAGCAGTTATACGGGGAGACTAGCGGGATCAGCCGGGGAGCTGTTTTTT.